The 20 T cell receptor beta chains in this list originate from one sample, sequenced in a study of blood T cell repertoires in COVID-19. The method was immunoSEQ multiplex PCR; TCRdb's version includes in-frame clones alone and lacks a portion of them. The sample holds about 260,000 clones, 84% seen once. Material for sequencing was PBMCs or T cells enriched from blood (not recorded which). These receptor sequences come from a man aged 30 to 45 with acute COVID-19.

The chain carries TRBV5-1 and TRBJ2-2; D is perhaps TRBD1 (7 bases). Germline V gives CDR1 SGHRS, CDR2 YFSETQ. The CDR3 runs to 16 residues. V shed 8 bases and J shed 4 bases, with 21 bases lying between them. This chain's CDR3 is CASSGGGLLPTGELFF. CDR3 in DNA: TGCGCCAGTAGTGGAGGGGGCCTCCTGCCCACCGGGGAGCTGTTTTTT.

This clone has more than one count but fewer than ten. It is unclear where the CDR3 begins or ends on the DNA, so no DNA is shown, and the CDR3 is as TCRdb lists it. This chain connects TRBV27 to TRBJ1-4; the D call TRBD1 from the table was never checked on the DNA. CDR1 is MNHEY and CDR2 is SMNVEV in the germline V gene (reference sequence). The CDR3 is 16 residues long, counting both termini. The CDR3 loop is CASSLFGPGSNEKLFF.

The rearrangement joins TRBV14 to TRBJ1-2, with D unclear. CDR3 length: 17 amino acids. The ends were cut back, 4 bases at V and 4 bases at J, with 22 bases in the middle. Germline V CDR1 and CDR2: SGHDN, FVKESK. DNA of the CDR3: TGTGCCAGCAGCCTCCCTACACCGGCAGGCGACACCTATGGCTACACCTTC. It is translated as CASSLPTPAGDTYGYTF.

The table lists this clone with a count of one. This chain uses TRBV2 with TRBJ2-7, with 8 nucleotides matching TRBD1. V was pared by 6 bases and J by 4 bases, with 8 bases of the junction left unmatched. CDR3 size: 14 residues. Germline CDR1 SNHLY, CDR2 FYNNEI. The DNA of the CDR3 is TGTGCCAGCAGGGAGGGACAGGTCTCATACGAGCAGTACGTC. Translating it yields CASREGQVSYEQYV.

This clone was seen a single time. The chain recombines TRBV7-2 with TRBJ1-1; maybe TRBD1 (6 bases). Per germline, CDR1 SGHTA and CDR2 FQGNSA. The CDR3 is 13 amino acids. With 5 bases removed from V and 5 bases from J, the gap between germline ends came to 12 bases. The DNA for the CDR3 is TGTGCCAGCAGCGGCACAGGGAGAACTGAAGCTTTCTTT. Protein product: CASSGTGRTEAFF.

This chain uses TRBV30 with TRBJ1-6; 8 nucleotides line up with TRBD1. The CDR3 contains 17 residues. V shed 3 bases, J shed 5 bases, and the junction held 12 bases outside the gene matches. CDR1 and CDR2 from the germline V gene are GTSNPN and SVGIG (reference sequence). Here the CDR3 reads CAWSNPKTTGDNSPLHF. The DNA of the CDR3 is TGTGCCTGGAGCAATCCCAAAACGACAGGGGATAATTCACCCCTCCACTTT.

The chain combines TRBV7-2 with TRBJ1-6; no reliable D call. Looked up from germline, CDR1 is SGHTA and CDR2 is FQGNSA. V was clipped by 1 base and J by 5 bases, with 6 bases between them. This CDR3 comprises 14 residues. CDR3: CASSLGANNSPLHF. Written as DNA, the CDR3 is TGTGCCAGCAGCTTAGGAGCCAATAATTCACCCCTCCACTTT.

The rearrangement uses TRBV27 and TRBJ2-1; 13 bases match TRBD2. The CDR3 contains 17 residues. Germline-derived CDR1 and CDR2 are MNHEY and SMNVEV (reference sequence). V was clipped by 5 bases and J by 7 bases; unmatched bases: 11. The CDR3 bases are TGTGCCAGCAGTGAAGGGGACCCGGGACTAGCGGGAAATGAGCAGTTCTTC. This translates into CASSEGDPGLAGNEQFF.

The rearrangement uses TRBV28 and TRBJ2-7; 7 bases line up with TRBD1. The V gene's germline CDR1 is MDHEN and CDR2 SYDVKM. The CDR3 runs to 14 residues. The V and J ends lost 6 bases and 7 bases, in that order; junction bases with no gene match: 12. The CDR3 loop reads CASSGNRGSLEQYV. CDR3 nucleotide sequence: TGTGCCAGCAGCGGCAACAGGGGCTCCTTGGAGCAGTACGTC.

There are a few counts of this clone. CDR3 amino acids: CASRDRGEWNQPQHF. In nucleotides, the CDR3 is TGTGCCAGCCGGGACAGGGGAGAGTGGAATCAGCCCCAGCATTTT. V usage is TRBV6-5 and J usage is TRBJ1-5; 10 bases fit TRBD1. Looked up from germline, CDR1 is MNHEY and CDR2 is SVGAGI. Trimming cost V 8 bases and J 4 bases; bases outside gene matches: 8. This CDR3 is 15 amino acids long.

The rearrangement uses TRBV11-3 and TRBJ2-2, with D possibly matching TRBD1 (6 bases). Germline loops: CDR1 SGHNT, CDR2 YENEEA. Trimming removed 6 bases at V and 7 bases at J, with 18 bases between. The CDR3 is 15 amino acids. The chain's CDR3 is CASRFIQAGDGELFF. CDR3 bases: TGTGCCAGCAGATTTATCCAGGCAGGGGACGGGGAGCTGTTTTTT.

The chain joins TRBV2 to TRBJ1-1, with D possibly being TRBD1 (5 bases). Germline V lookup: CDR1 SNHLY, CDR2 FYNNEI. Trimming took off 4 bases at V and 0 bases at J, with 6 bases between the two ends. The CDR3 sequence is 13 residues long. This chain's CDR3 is CASSATVNTEAFF. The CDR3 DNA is TGTGCCAGCAGTGCGACAGTGAACACTGAAGCTTTCTTT.

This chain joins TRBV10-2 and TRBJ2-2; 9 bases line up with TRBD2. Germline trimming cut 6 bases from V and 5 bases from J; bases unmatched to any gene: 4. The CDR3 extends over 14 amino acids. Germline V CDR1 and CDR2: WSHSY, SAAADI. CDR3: CASRQRGETGELFF. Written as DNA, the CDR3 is TGCGCCAGCAGGCAGCGGGGGGAAACCGGGGAGCTGTTTTTT.

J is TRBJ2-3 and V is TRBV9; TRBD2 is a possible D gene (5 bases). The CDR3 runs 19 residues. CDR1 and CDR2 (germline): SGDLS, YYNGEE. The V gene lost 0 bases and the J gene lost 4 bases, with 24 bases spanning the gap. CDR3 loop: CASSVESESGITSPDTQYF. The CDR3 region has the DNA TGTGCCAGCAGCGTAGAGTCGGAAAGCGGAATCACCTCCCCAGATACGCAGTATTTT.

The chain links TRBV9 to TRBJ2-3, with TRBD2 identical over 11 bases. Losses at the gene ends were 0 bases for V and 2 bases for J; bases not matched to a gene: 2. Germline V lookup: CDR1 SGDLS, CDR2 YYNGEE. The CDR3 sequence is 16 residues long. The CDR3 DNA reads TGTGCCAGCAGCGTAGCTAGCGGGAGGACCACAGATACGCAGTATTTT. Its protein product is CASSVASGRTTDTQYF. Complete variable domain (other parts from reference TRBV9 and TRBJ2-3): DSGVTQTPKHLITATGQRVTLRCSPRSGDLSVYWYQQSLDQGLQFLIQYYNGEERAKGNILERFSAQQFPDLHSELNLSSLELGDSALYFCASSVASGRTTDTQYFGPGTRLTVL.

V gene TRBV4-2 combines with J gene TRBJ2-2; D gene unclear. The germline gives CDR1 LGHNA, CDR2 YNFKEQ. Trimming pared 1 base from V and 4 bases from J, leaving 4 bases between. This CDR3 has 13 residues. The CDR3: CASSQVSTGELFF. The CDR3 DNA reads TGTGCCAGCAGCCAAGTGAGCACCGGGGAGCTGTTTTTT.

CDR3: CASSIHTDTQYF. CDR3 bases: TGTGCCAGCAGTATACACACAGATACGCAGTATTTT. The rearrangement links TRBV6-6 to TRBJ2-3; no firm D call. The CDR3 loop spans 12 amino acids. Per the germline V gene, CDR1 is MNHNY and CDR2 is SVGAGI (reference sequence). V was trimmed by 5 bases and J by 2 bases, leaving 5 bases between them.

The CDR3, as DNA: TGTGCCAGCAGAAGGGACTTCACAGATACGCAGTATTTT. Encoded protein: CASRRDFTDTQYF. The V gene is TRBV6-5, the J gene TRBJ2-3; the D gene is possibly TRBD2 (6 bases). This CDR3 spans 13 amino acids. Germline V gene sequence: CDR1 MNHEY, CDR2 SVGAGI. V shed 6 bases and J shed 2 bases, with 9 bases lying between them.

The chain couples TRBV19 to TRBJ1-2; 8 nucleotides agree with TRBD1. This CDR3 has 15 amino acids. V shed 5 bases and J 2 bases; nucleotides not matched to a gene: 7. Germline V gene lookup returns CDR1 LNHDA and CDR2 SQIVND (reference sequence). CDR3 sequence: CASSPRTGRNYGYTF. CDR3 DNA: TGTGCCAGTAGTCCGAGGACAGGGCGGAACTATGGCTACACCTTC.

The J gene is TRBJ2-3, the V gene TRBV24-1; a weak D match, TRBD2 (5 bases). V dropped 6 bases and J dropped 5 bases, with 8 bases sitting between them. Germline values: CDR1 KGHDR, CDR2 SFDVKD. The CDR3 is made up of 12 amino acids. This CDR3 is CATSTAGDTQYF. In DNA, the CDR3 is TGTGCCACCAGTACCGCGGGAGATACGCAGTATTTT.